The 17 T cell receptor beta chains below were found in one sample sequenced in a study of T cells after yellow fever vaccination. TCRdb recomputed calls from the 5' RACE reads with MiXCR, one row per CDR3 protein. This table has approximately 550,000 distinct CDR3 sequences, approximately 12% appearing once. Source: PBMCs, taken on the day of the yellow fever booster vaccination. All receptors come from a man younger than 45 who received the YFV17D yellow fever vaccine.

CDR3 in amino acids: CASSLISGGAVLIQYF. As DNA, the CDR3 is TGTGCCAGCAGTTTAATTTCAGGGGGCGCAGTTCTCATTCAGTACTTC. The chain combines TRBV28 with TRBJ2-4; TRBD1 agrees at 8 bases. The CDR3 is 16 amino acids. Germline V CDR1 and CDR2: MDHEN, SYDVKM. V lost 2 bases to trimming and J lost 9 bases; unmatched junction nucleotides: 12. Variable domain in full (rest from reference TRBV28 and TRBJ2-4): DVKVTQSSRYLVKRTGEKVFLECVQDMDHENMFWYRQDPGLGLRLIYFSYDVKMKEKGDIPEGYSVSREKKERFSLILESASTNQTSMYLCASSLISGGAVLIQYFGAGTRLSVL.

V is TRBV5-1 and J is TRBJ2-2; TRBD1 matches at 8 bases. CDR1 is SGHRS and CDR2 is YFSETQ in the germline V gene. Germline trimming cut 3 bases from V and 6 bases from J; bases unmatched to any gene: 10. The CDR3 covers 16 residues. The CDR3 here is CASSSDRGALSGELFF. Here the CDR3 DNA reads TGCGCCAGCAGCTCAGACAGGGGTGCGCTATCCGGGGAGCTGTTTTTT.

A few counts support this clonotype. The gene calls are TRBV12-3 or TRBV12-4 and TRBJ2-7, with no clear D. CDR3 size: 13 residues. V was pared by 8 bases and J by 7 bases, with 18 bases between. The CDR3 spells CASRTNSVGEQYF. Here the CDR3 DNA reads TGTGCCAGCCGAACCAACTCCGTGGGGGAGCAGTACTTC.

The chain combines TRBV7-9 with TRBJ2-1; 10 bases fit TRBD1. Per the germline V gene, CDR1 is SEHNR and CDR2 is FQNEAQ (reference sequence). The CDR3 consists of 14 residues. V lost 5 bases, J lost 15 bases, and 13 bases stayed unmatched. The CDR3 DNA reads TGTGCCAGCAGCGCTCGACAGGGGGCTGTCTTCAGGTTCTTC. Translation gives CASSARQGAVFRFF.

The chain has TRBV3-1 and TRBJ1-2; D unclear. Germline V gene lookup returns CDR1 LGHDT and CDR2 YNNKEL (reference sequence). The V end lost 4 bases, the J end lost 7 bases, and 10 bases lay between the germline ends. The CDR3 length is 12 residues. The CDR3 region is CASSPEGSGYTF. The CDR3 DNA sequence: TGTGCCAGCAGCCCGGAGGGAAGTGGCTACACCTTC.

The gene calls are TRBV7-2 and TRBJ1-6; TRBD1 might be the D (5 bases). V lost 5 bases and J 7 bases, leaving 12 bases between the germline ends. This CDR3 comprises 14 residues. CDR1 is SGHTA, CDR2 FQGNSA, per germline. CDR3 sequence: CASSLGGVNSPLHF. The CDR3 DNA reads as TGTGCCAGCAGCCTGGGAGGGGTAAATTCACCCCTCCACTTT.

This clonotype was seen only a few times. CDR3: CASSQPDEYNEQFF. CDR3 sequence (DNA): TGCGCCAGCAGCCAACCGGACGAATACAATGAGCAGTTCTTC. This chain uses TRBV4-3 with TRBJ2-1; D ambiguous. The germline gives CDR1 LGHNA, CDR2 YSLEER. The CDR3 spans 14 residues. Deletions cut 2 bases from V and 4 bases from J, with 9 bases between.

This clonotype was detected only once. This chain uses TRBV20-1 with TRBJ1-4; 10 nucleotides align to TRBD1. The CDR3 has 14 amino acids. V was pared by 6 bases and J by 5 bases, with 6 bases of the junction left unmatched. Germline V gene lookup returns CDR1 DFQATT and CDR2 SNEGSKA (reference sequence). The CDR3: CSAVRQGANEKLFF. The CDR3 bases are TGCAGTGCAGTGCGACAGGGGGCCAATGAAAAACTGTTTTTT.

This clonotype showed up many times. The chain couples TRBV12-5 to TRBJ2-1; 7 nucleotides align to TRBD1. The junction had 4 bases not matched to a gene; V was cut back by 1 base and J by 4 bases. This CDR3 has 15 amino acids. Germline V CDR1 and CDR2: LGHNT, FRNRAP. The chain's CDR3 is CASGLGQGSYNEQFF. The CDR3 region has the DNA TGTGCTAGTGGTTTGGGACAGGGAAGTTACAATGAGCAGTTCTTC. Together with reference TRBV12-5 and TRBJ2-1, the CDR3 gives the full variable domain: DARVTQTPRHKVTEMGQEVTMRCQPILGHNTVFWYRQTMMQGLELLAYFRNRAPLDDSGMPKDRFSAEMPDATLATLKIQPSEPRDSAVYFCASGLGQGSYNEQFFGPGTRLTVL.

This clonotype was detected only a few times. The chain recombines TRBV4-2 with TRBJ2-4; D unresolved. This CDR3 comprises 15 residues. Germline CDR1 LGHNA, CDR2 YNFKEQ. Trimming pared 2 bases from V and 4 bases from J, leaving 12 bases between. CDR3: CASSQTEKGKNIQYF. Written as DNA, the CDR3 is TGTGCCAGCAGCCAAACGGAGAAAGGGAAAAACATTCAGTACTTC.

This chain links TRBV28 with TRBJ2-3; TRBD1 might be the D (6 bases). Between the trimmed V and J ends, which lost 5 bases and 4 bases, there was a span of 10 bases. This CDR3 is built from 13 residues. Germline V lookup: CDR1 MDHEN, CDR2 SYDVKM. In DNA form, the CDR3 reads TGTGCCAGCAGTCCATGGACAGCAGATACGCAGTATTTT. Translated, it gives CASSPWTADTQYF.

This chain joins TRBV20-1 and TRBJ1-6, with D tentatively TRBD1 (5 bases). CDR1 and CDR2 from the germline V gene are DFQATT and SNEGSKA (reference sequence). This CDR3 region has 12 residues. Trimming took off 8 bases at V and 7 bases at J, with 12 bases between the two ends. The CDR3 coding sequence is TGCAGTTCGGGGCCCCCGAATTCACCCCTCCACTTT. It translates to CSSGPPNSPLHF.

This CDR3 is CASSLARGREDTQYF. Written as DNA, the CDR3 is TGTGCCAGCAGCTTAGCGCGAGGGCGCGAGGATACGCAGTATTTT. The chain joins TRBV7-2 to TRBJ2-3; D perhaps matches TRBD2 (5 bases). Trimming took 0 bases from V and 6 from J, leaving 13 bases between them. The CDR3 loop spans 15 amino acids. Germline V gene data show CDR1 as SGHTA and CDR2 as FQGNSA.

This clonotype was observed once. This chain uses TRBV7-8 with TRBJ2-1; 10 nucleotides align to TRBD2. This CDR3 spans 17 amino acids. The J segment lost 9 bases and the V segment lost 2 bases, leaving 13 bases of the junction unmatched. Germline lookup yields CDR1 SGHVS and CDR2 FQNEAQ. The chain's CDR3 is CASSLSVMSSGSGEQFF. Here the CDR3 DNA reads TGTGCCAGCAGCTTATCGGTTATGTCTAGCGGGAGTGGTGAGCAGTTCTTC.

This clonotype was detected only a few times. This sequence joins TRBV20-1 and TRBJ2-3, with TRBD2 as a possible D gene (6 bases). Germline lookup yields CDR1 DFQATT and CDR2 SNEGSKA (reference sequence). The germline V and J ends were trimmed by 5 bases and 2 bases, with 17 bases remaining between them. CDR3 size: 15 residues. The DNA of the CDR3 is TGCAGTGCTCGCCAAAGTGGGAGGATCACAGATACGCAGTATTTT. As protein: CSARQSGRITDTQYF.

The chain combines TRBV18 with TRBJ2-1; D unresolved. The germline V gene has CDR1 KGHSH and CDR2 LQKENI. The CDR3 runs to 11 residues. The V gene lost 3 bases and the J gene lost 9 bases, with 6 bases spanning the gap. CDR3 nucleotides: TGTGCCAGCTCACCTAAGGTTGAGCAGTTCTTC. It specifies CASSPKVEQFF.

This clonotype was detected ten times or more. The rearrangement uses TRBV12-3 or TRBV12-4 and TRBJ2-7; 8 bases are shared with TRBD1. The CDR3 is 14 amino acids. Trimming took 8 bases from V and 3 from J; bases not matched to a gene: 9. The CDR3 bases are TGTGCCAGCTCTCCCCAGGGGGCTGACTACGAGCAGTACTTC. Its protein is CASSPQGADYEQYF.